This record concerns one T cell receptor beta chain sequence. Its cognate antigen is unknown. The CDR3 sequence is 16 residues long. Germline V gene data show CDR1 as SEHNR and CDR2 as FQNEAQ (reference sequence). The V gene end was trimmed by 5 bases and the J gene end by 7 bases; junction bases not matched to a gene: 8. These data originate in a study of early T cells in non-severe SARS-CoV-2 infection. At the level of the study: Chains from this unsorted whole-blood bulk RNA could not be paired. General study findings and limits: Matches to VDJdb favored anti-spike CD8 responses and missed private and CD4 specificities.

In the library, individual cDNA molecules carried attached unique molecular identifiers. Via MiXCR, TCRdb re-called the 5' RACE reads, giving one row per CDR3 protein. The sample holds around 50,000 distinct CDR3 sequences; roughly 10% are singletons and the top ten take about a tenth. This clonotype originated in an adult who was a healthcare worker with PCR-confirmed SARS-CoV-2 infection or an uninfected control (not recorded which). Sequences were obtained from whole blood. V gene TRBV7-9 combines with J gene TRBJ2-3; TRBD2 matches 14 bases. CDR3 amino acids: CASSPGLAGGLNTQYF. Written as DNA, the CDR3 is TGTGCCAGCAGCCCCGGACTAGCGGGGGGTCTTAATACGCAGTATTTT.